The T cell receptor beta chain under discussion was sequenced for a study of cytomegalovirus exposure and HLA in healthy donors. Across the whole study: A later analysis reported the roughly 130 validation repertoires used the same platform as the approximately 650 first-cohort repertoires.

Method: immunoSEQ multiplex PCR; TCRdb's copy keeps in-frame clones and lacks some. The sample yields 250,000 to 300,000 clones, approximately 86% seen once. Concerning this clone itself: Its antigen is currently unknown.

V was pared by 8 bases and J by 1 base, with 2 bases of the junction left unmatched. CDR3 length: 13 residues. Looked up from germline, CDR1 is SNHLY and CDR2 is FYNNEI. Study-level results: Three chains linked to CMV were shown in vitro to be specific for CMV antigens. Overall, about 160 TCR beta chains were annotated as cytomegalovirus-associated. Per published reports, the classifier diagnosed cytomegalovirus status with high specificity and sensitivity.

The origin of this receptor is a woman aged 18 to 35 in good health and CMV-seronegative. The specimen sequenced was PBMCs. V usage is TRBV2 and J usage is TRBJ1-1, with 9 bases lining up with TRBD1. The CDR3 DNA follows: TGTGCCAGCCGGGACAGGGAGAACACTGAAGCTTTCTTT. This translates into CASRDRENTEAFF.